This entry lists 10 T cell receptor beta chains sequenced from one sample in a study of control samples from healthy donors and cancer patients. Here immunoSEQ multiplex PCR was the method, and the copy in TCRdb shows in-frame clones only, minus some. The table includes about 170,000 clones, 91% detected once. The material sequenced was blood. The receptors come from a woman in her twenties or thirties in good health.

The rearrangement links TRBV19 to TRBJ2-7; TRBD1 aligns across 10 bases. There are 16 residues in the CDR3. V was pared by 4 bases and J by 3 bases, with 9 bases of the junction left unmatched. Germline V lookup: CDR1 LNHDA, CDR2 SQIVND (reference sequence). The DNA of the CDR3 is TGTGCCAGTAGTAGTACCGGGACAGGGGCCCACTACGAGCAGTACTTC. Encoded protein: CASSSTGTGAHYEQYF. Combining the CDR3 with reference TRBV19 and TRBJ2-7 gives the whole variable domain DGGITQSPKYLFRKEGQNVTLSCEQNLNHDAMYWYRQDPGQGLRLIYYSQIVNDFQKGDIAEGYSVSREKKESFPLTVTSAQKNPTAFYLCASSSTGTGAHYEQYFGPGTRLTVT.

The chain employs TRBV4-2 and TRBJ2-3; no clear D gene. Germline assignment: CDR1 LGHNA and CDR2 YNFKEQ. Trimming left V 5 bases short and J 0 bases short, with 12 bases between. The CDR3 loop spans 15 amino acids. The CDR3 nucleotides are TGTGCCAGCAGCTCGACGGAACTTAGCACAGATACGCAGTATTTT. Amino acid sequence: CASSSTELSTDTQYF.

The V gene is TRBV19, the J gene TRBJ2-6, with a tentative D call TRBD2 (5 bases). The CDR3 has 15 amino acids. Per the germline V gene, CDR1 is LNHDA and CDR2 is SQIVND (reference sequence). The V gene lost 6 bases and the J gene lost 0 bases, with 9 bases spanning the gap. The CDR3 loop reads CASSPDYSGANVLTF. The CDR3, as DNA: TGTGCCAGTAGCCCCGACTACTCTGGGGCCAACGTCCTGACTTTC.

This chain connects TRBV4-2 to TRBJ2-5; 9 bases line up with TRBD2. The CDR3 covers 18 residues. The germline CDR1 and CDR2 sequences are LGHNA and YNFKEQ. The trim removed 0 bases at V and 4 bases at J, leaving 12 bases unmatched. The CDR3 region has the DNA TGTGCCAGCAGCCAAGATCCCCCCGCGGGAGGGCCGAGAGAGACCCAGTACTTC. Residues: CASSQDPPAGGPRETQYF.

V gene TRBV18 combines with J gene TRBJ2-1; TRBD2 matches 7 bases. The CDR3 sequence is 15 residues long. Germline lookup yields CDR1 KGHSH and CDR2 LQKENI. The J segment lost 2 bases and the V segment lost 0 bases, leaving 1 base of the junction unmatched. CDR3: CASSPPAGAYNEQFF. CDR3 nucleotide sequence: TGTGCCAGCTCACCACCGGCGGGAGCCTACAATGAGCAGTTCTTC.

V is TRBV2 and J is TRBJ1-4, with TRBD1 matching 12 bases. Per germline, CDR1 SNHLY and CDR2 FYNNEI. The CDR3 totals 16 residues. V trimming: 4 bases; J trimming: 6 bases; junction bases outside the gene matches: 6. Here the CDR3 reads CASSGGQGASDEKLFF. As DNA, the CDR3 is TGTGCCAGCAGTGGGGGACAGGGGGCATCCGATGAAAAACTGTTTTTT.

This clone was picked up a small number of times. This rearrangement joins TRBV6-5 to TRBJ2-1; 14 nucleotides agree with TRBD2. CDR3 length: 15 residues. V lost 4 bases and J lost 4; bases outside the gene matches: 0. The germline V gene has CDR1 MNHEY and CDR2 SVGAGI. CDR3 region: CASSWTSGRYNEQFF. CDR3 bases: TGTGCCAGCAGTTGGACTAGCGGGAGGTACAATGAGCAGTTCTTC.

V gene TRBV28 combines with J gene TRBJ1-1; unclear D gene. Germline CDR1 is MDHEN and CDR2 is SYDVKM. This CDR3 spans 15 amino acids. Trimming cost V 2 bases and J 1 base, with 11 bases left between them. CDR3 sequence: CASSLGGVTNTEAFF. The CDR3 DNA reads TGTGCCAGCAGTTTAGGTGGGGTTACGAACACTGAAGCTTTCTTT.

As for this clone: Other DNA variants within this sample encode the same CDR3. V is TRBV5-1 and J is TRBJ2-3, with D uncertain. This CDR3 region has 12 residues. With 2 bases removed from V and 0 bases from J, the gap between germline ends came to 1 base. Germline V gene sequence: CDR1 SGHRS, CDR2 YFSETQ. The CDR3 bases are TGCGCCAGCAGCTTAAGCACAGATACGCAGTATTTT. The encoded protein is CASSLSTDTQYF.

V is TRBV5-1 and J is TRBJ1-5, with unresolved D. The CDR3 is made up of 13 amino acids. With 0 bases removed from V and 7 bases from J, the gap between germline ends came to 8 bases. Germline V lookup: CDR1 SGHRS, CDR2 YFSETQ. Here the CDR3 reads CASSLDSQQPQHF. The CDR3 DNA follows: TGCGCCAGCAGCTTGGACAGTCAGCAGCCCCAGCATTTT. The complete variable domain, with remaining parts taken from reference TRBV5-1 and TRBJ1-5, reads KAGVTQTPRYLIKTRGQQVTLSCSPISGHRSVSWYQQTPGQGLQFLFEYFSETQRNKGNFPGRFSGRQFSNSRSEMNVSTLELGDSALYLCASSLDSQQPQHFGDGTRLSIL.